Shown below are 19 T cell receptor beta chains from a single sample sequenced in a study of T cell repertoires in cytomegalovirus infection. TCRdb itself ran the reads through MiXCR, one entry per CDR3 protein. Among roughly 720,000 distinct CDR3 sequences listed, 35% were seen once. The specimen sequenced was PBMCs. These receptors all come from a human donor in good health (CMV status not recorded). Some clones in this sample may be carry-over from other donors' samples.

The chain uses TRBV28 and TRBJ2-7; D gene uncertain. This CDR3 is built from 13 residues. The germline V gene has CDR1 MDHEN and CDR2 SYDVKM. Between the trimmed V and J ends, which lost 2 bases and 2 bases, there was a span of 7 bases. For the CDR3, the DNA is TGTGCCAGCAGTTTACAGGTCGCCTACGAGCAGTACTTC. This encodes CASSLQVAYEQYF.

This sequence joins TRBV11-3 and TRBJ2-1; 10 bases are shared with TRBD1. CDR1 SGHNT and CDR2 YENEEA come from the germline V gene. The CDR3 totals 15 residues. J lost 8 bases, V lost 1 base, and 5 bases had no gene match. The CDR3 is CASSLATGGQDEQFF. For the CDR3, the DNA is TGTGCCAGCAGCTTAGCGACAGGGGGCCAGGATGAGCAGTTCTTC.

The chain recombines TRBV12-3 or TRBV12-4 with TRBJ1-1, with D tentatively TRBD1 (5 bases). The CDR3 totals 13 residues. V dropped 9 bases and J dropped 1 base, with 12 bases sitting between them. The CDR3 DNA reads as TGTGCCAGTATGTCGGGGGAGAACACTGAAGCTTTCTTT. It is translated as CASMSGENTEAFF.

In DNA, the CDR3 is TGTGCCAGCAGTGAAGCGCAGTCAGGGGGTACCGGGGAGCTGTTTTTT. As protein: CASSEAQSGGTGELFF. The chain has TRBV6-1 and TRBJ2-2, with 7 positions matching TRBD1. The CDR3 has 16 residues. Germline CDR1 and CDR2: MNHNS and SASEGT. With 0 bases clipped from V and 5 bases from J, the junction kept 6 bases outside the gene matches.

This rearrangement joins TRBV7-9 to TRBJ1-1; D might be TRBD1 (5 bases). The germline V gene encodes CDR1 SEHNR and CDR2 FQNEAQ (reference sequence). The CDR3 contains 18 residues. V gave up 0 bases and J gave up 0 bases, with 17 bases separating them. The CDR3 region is CASSLARGGAPVNTEAFF. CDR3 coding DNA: TGTGCCAGCAGCTTAGCGCGCGGCGGGGCTCCCGTGAACACTGAAGCTTTCTTT.

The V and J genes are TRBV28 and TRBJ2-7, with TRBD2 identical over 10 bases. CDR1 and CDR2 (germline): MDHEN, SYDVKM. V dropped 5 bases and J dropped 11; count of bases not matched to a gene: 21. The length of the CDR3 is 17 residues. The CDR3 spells CASSIGLAGATRVRKYF. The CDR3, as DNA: TGTGCCAGCAGTATTGGGCTAGCGGGAGCAACTCGGGTCAGGAAGTACTTC.

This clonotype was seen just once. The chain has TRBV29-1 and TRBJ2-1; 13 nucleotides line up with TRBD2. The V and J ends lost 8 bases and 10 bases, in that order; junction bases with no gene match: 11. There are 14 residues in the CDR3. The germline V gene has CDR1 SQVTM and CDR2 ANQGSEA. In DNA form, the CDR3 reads TGCAGCTTGGAAGGACTAGCGGGAGAACGGGAGCAGTTCTTC. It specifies CSLEGLAGEREQFF.

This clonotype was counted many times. CDR3 coding DNA: TGTGCCGGTGGACAGGGGCCTAATCAGCCCCAGCATTTT. Translated: CAGGQGPNQPQHF. The chain links TRBV6-1 to TRBJ1-5; 9 bases are a match to TRBD1. This CDR3 contains 13 residues. The V gene end was trimmed by 11 bases and the J gene end by 4 bases; junction bases not matched to a gene: 6. Per the germline V gene, CDR1 is MNHNS and CDR2 is SASEGT.

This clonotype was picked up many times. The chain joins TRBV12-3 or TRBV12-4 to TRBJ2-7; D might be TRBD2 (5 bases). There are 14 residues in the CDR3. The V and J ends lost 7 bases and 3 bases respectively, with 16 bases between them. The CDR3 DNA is TGTGCCAGCACCACGATTAGCGTCGGCTACGAGCAGTACTTC. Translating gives CASTTISVGYEQYF.

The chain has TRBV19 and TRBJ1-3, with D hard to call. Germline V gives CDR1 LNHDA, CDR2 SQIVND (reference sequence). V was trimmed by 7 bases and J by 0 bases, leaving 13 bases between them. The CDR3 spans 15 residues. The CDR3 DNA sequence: TGTGCCAGTAATAGGCTGCTGAACTCTGGAAACACCATATATTTT. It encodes CASNRLLNSGNTIYF.

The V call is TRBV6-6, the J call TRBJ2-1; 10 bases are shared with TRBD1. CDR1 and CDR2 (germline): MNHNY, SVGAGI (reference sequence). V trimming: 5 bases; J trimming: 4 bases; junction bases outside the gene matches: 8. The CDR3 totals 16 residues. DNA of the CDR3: TGTGCCAGCAGTCGAGGCCTGGGACAGGGGTACAATGAGCAGTTCTTC. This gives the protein CASSRGLGQGYNEQFF.

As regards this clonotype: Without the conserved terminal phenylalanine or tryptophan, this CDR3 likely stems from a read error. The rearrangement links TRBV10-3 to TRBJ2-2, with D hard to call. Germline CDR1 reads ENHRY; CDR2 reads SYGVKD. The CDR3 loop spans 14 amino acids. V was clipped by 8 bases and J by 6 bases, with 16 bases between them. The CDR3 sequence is CAIGPDRNSGELFS. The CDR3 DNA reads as TGTGCCATCGGGCCGGACCGCAACTCCGGGGAGCTGTTTTCT.

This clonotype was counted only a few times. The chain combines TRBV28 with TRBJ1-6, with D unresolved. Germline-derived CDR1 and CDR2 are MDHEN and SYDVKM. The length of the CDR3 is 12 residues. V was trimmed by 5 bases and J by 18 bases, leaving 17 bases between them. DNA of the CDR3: TGTGCCAGCAGTCCCCGGAGGTATTCAGACCACTTT. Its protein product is CASSPRRYSDHF. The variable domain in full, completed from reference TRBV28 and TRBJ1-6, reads DVKVTQSSRYLVKRTGEKVFLECVQDMDHENMFWYRQDPGLGLRLIYFSYDVKMKEKGDIPEGYSVSREKKERFSLILESASTNQTSMYLCASSPRRYSDHFGNGTRLTVT.

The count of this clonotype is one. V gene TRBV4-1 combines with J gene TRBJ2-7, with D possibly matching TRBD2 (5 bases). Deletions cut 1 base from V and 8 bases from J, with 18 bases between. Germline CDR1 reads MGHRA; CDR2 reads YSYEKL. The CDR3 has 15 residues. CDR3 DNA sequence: TGCGCCAGCAGCCAAGCCCTCGTCCAGCGGTGGCAGCAGTACTTC. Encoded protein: CASSQALVQRWQQYF.

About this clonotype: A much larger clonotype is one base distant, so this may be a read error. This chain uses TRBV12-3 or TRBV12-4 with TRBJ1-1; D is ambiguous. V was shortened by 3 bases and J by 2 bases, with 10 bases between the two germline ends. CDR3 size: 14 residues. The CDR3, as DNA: TGTGCCAGCAGTTTTAGGAACAGTAACACTGAAGCTTTCTTT. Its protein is CASSFRNSNTEAFF.

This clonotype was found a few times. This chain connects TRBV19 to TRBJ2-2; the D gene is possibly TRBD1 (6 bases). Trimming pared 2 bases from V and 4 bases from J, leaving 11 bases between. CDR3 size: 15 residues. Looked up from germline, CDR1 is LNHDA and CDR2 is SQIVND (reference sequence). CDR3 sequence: CASSIKRDITGELFF. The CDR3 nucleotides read TGTGCCAGTAGTATAAAAAGGGACATCACCGGGGAGCTGTTTTTT.

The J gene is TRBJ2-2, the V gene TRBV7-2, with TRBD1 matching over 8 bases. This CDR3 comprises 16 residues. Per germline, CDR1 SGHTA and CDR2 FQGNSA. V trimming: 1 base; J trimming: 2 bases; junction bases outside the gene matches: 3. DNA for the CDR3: TGTGCCAGCAGCTTAGGAGGACAGGGAAACACCGGGGAGCTGTTTTTT. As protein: CASSLGGQGNTGELFF.

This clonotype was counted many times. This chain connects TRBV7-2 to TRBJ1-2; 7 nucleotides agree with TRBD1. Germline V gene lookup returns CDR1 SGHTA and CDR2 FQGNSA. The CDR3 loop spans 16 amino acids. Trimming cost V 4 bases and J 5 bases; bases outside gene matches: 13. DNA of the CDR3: TGTGCCAGCAGCTCGAATCTCGGGACAGTTCCTTATGGCTACACCTTC. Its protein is CASSSNLGTVPYGYTF. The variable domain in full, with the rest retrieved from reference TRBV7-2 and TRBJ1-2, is GAGVSQSPSNKVTEKGKDVELRCDPISGHTALYWYRQSLGQGLEFLIYFQGNSAPDKSGLPSDRFSAERTGGSVSTLTIQRTQQEDSAVYLCASSSNLGTVPYGYTFGSGTRLTVV.

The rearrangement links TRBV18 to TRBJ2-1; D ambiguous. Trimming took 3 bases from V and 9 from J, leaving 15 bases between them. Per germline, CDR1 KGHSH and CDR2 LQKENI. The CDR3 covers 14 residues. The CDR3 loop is CASSPDGSASEQFF. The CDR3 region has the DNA TGTGCCAGCTCACCGGACGGGTCGGCGAGTGAGCAGTTCTTC.